The next 28 T cell receptor beta chains were all read from a single sample in a study of regulatory T cells in long-lasting Graves disease. CDR3 regions were amplified by Arm-PCR using iRepertoire HTBI primers to build TCR beta libraries. TCRdb analysed the multiplex PCR reads with MiXCR anew, one entry per CDR3 protein. The table has 200,000 to 250,000 distinct CDR3 sequences, 20% to 25% seen once; the top ten hold roughly 14%. Time point given: newly diagnosed GD, antithyroid drugs for less than 3 months. RNA extracted from PBMCs served as the sequencing template. Sequenced here: peripheral blood mononuclear cells (PBMCs), sampled at new diagnosis, from a patient treated with antithyroid drugs. The receptor set was obtained from a female donor with Graves disease.

In this sample, this clonotype turned up many times. The chain recombines TRBV18 with TRBJ2-3; D gene unclear. V lost 3 bases, J lost 6 bases, and 10 bases lay in between. The CDR3 sequence is 13 residues long. The V gene's germline CDR1 is KGHSH and CDR2 LQKENI. The CDR3 sequence is CASSPPGRDTQYF. In DNA, the CDR3 is TGTGCCAGCTCACCGCCTGGGCGGGATACGCAGTATTTT.

This chain links TRBV20-1 with TRBJ2-2; tentatively, D is TRBD2 (6 bases). Germline V gives CDR1 DFQATT, CDR2 SNEGSKA (reference sequence). The CDR3 consists of 16 residues. With 4 bases removed from V and 4 bases from J, the gap between germline ends came to 19 bases. CDR3 in amino acids: CSATRRGGSFTGELFF. DNA for the CDR3: TGCAGTGCTACAAGGCGTGGGGGGAGTTTCACCGGGGAGCTGTTTTTT.

The chain employs TRBV9 and TRBJ2-3; maybe TRBD2 (6 bases). The germline V gene encodes CDR1 SGDLS and CDR2 YYNGEE. V was shortened by 4 bases and J by 2 bases, with 14 bases between the two germline ends. The CDR3 length is 15 residues. This chain's CDR3 is CASSRSGDLTDTQYF. The CDR3 bases are TGTGCCAGCAGCCGTAGCGGAGACCTCACAGATACGCAGTATTTT. The variable domain in full, with the rest retrieved from reference TRBV9 and TRBJ2-3, is DSGVTQTPKHLITATGQRVTLRCSPRSGDLSVYWYQQSLDQGLQFLIQYYNGEERAKGNILERFSAQQFPDLHSELNLSSLELGDSALYFCASSRSGDLTDTQYFGPGTRLTVL.

At least ten counts were recorded for this clonotype. The chain combines TRBV3-1 with TRBJ1-4; weak D call: TRBD1 (5 bases). Germline CDR1 and CDR2: LGHDT and YNNKEL (reference sequence). The CDR3 sequence is 15 residues long. With 6 bases removed from V and 10 bases from J, the gap between germline ends came to 21 bases. CDR3 region: CASRKLQGVKTKLFF. DNA of the CDR3: TGTGCCAGCAGGAAACTACAAGGGGTGAAAACAAAACTGTTTTTT.

The J gene is TRBJ2-7, the V gene TRBV4-1; possibly TRBD1 for D (6 bases). Germline CDR1 and CDR2: MGHRA and YSYEKL. The CDR3 runs to 15 residues. Trimming left V 6 bases short and J 3 bases short, with 18 bases between. The CDR3 protein is CASRRQALQFYEQYF. CDR3 bases: TGCGCCAGCAGACGACAGGCCCTACAATTCTACGAGCAGTACTTC.

There are a few counts of this clonotype. The J gene is TRBJ2-4, the V gene TRBV6-2 or TRBV6-3; 8 bases are a match to TRBD2. After removal of 8 bases from V and 6 bases from J, the junction contained 9 bases not matched to a gene. CDR3 size: 14 residues. CDR1 is MNHEY, CDR2 SVGEGT, per germline. The CDR3 loop reads CASVKTGGGNIQYF. The CDR3 nucleotides read TGTGCCAGCGTAAAAACCGGGGGGGGAAACATTCAGTACTTC.

This clonotype was counted at least ten times. V and J are TRBV12-3 or TRBV12-4 and TRBJ2-1; 12 nucleotides line up with TRBD2. The V segment lost 1 base and the J segment 4 bases; nucleotides outside the gene matches: 2. The CDR3 sequence is 16 residues long. CDR3 bases: TGTGCCAGCAGTTTAGAGGGACTAGCGGGTTACAATGAGCAGTTCTTC. Protein: CASSLEGLAGYNEQFF.

This clonotype was seen ten or more times. The chain carries TRBV2 and TRBJ1-1, with D possibly being TRBD1 (5 bases). This CDR3 contains 13 residues. The ends were cut back, 6 bases at V and 2 bases at J, with 10 bases in the middle. The germline gives CDR1 SNHLY, CDR2 FYNNEI. CDR3 bases: TGTGCCAGCAGGCGACAGATCAACACTGAAGCTTTCTTT. It translates to CASRRQINTEAFF.

This clonotype was counted between two and nine times. The genes are TRBV7-9 and TRBJ2-7, with 12 bases matching TRBD2. Germline V gives CDR1 SEHNR, CDR2 FQNEAQ (reference sequence). The ends lost 5 bases at V and 4 bases at J; junction bases unmatched: 15. This CDR3 is 18 amino acids long. CDR3 in amino acids: CASSAKTGALAGGYEQYF. The CDR3 nucleotides read TGTGCCAGCAGCGCCAAGACAGGGGCCCTAGCGGGAGGGTACGAGCAGTACTTC.

This clonotype was found a few times. V is TRBV7-2 and J is TRBJ1-4; D may be TRBD1 (6 bases). This CDR3 has 15 amino acids. Deletions cut 1 base from V and 4 bases from J, with 10 bases between. Germline V gives CDR1 SGHTA, CDR2 FQGNSA. In DNA, the CDR3 is TGTGCCAGCAGCTTAGTGTCCAGGGGTAATGAAAAACTGTTTTTT. It is translated as CASSLVSRGNEKLFF.

In its sample, this clonotype was seen many times. The V gene is TRBV20-1, the J gene TRBJ1-2; 8 bases align to TRBD1. The CDR3 has 13 residues. Trimming removed 3 bases from V and 8 bases from J; junction bases left unmatched: 8. Germline CDR1 and CDR2: DFQATT and SNEGSKA (reference sequence). This CDR3 reads CSARKTGVRGYTF. As DNA, the CDR3 is TGCAGTGCTAGGAAGACAGGGGTTAGAGGCTACACCTTC.

The table lists this clonotype with many counts. The V call is TRBV18, the J call TRBJ1-5; D unresolved. CDR1 KGHSH and CDR2 LQKENI come from the germline V gene. V dropped 1 base and J dropped 7 bases, with 11 bases sitting between them. The CDR3 has 14 residues. In DNA form, the CDR3 reads TGTGCCAGCTCACCACAGGGCGAGGGACAGCCCCAGCATTTT. The encoded protein is CASSPQGEGQPQHF.

The chain recombines TRBV27 with TRBJ2-1; 10 bases map to TRBD2. Germline V lookup: CDR1 MNHEY, CDR2 SMNVEV (reference sequence). Trimming cost V 6 bases and J 5 bases; bases outside gene matches: 4. CDR3 length: 14 residues. CDR3 region: CASRRTSGNNEQFF. For the CDR3, the DNA is TGTGCCAGCAGGCGGACTAGCGGCAACAATGAGCAGTTCTTC.

This clonotype was counted at least ten times. The chain employs TRBV11-2 and TRBJ2-5; 12 positions match TRBD2. J gave up 0 bases and V 4 bases, and 6 bases lay outside the gene matches. The length of the CDR3 is 17 residues. Per germline, CDR1 SGHAT and CDR2 FQNNGV. CDR3 bases: TGTGCCAGCAGCTACAGGACTAGCGGGGTGTACCAAGAGACCCAGTACTTC. Amino acid sequence: CASSYRTSGVYQETQYF. The variable domain in full, with the rest retrieved from reference TRBV11-2 and TRBJ2-5, is EAGVAQSPRYKIIEKRQSVAFWCNPISGHATLYWYQQILGQGPKLLIQFQNNGVVDDSQLPKDRFSAERLKGVDSTLKIQPAKLEDSAVYLCASSYRTSGVYQETQYFGPGTRLLVL.

This clonotype was observed at least ten times. The chain joins TRBV28 to TRBJ2-5; no clear D. The V gene's germline CDR1 is MDHEN and CDR2 SYDVKM. The CDR3 has 14 residues. The germline V and J ends were trimmed by 1 base and 0 bases, with 6 bases remaining between them. CDR3 DNA: TGTGCCAGCAGTTTATCTTTCTACCAAGAGACCCAGTACTTC. It codes for CASSLSFYQETQYF.

This clonotype showed up many times. The rearrangement joins TRBV4-2 to TRBJ2-2; D perhaps matches TRBD1 (6 bases). CDR3 length equals 14 residues. With 3 bases removed from V and 7 bases from J, the gap between germline ends came to 12 bases. Germline CDR1 reads LGHNA; CDR2 reads YNFKEQ. The CDR3 protein is CASSQGAVSGELFF. CDR3 DNA sequence: TGTGCCAGCAGCCAGGGGGCTGTTAGCGGGGAGCTGTTTTTT.

This clonotype appeared many times. This chain uses TRBV5-1 with TRBJ2-5; a possible D gene is TRBD1 (6 bases). Trimming removed 4 bases at V and 4 bases at J, with 17 bases between. The germline V gene encodes CDR1 SGHRS and CDR2 YFSETQ. The CDR3 runs 15 residues. The CDR3 reads CASSPTQGRVETQYF. CDR3 sequence (DNA): TGCGCCAGCAGCCCAACACAGGGACGCGTAGAGACCCAGTACTTC.

The chain links TRBV7-2 to TRBJ1-5; the D gene is possibly TRBD1 (5 bases). Looked up from germline, CDR1 is SGHTA and CDR2 is FQGNSA. V was cut by 5 bases and J by 11 bases, with 13 bases left in between. CDR3 length: 12 amino acids. CDR3 region: CASSGRANSQHF. Written as DNA, the CDR3 is TGTGCCAGCAGCGGCAGGGCGAATTCCCAGCATTTT.

Regarding this clonotype: This may be a read error: a much more frequent sequence differs by one nucleotide. The chain couples TRBV11-2 to TRBJ1-1, with 7 bases lining up with TRBD1. The V gene's germline CDR1 is SGHAT and CDR2 FQNNGV. CDR3 length equals 13 residues. The CDR3 DNA sequence: TGTGTCAGCCCCGGCGCAGGGGGAACTGAAGCTTTCTTT. It specifies CVSPGAGGTEAFF.

In regard to this clonotype: A junction boundary mismatches the germline segment, possibly from a read error. V and J are TRBV7-3 and TRBJ2-5, with D possibly TRBD1 on 6 matching bases. Germline CDR1 and CDR2: SGHTA and FQGTGA. The length of the CDR3 is 14 residues. The DNA of the CDR3 is TGTGCCAGCAGCCTAACAGGGCGACCAGAGACCCAGTACTTC. Translated, it gives CASSLTGRPETQYF.

This clonotype was detected ten times or more. J is TRBJ2-1 and V is TRBV5-1; possible D gene TRBD2, 5 bases. V was clipped by 0 bases and J by 8 bases, with 21 bases between them. Per the germline V gene, CDR1 is SGHRS and CDR2 is YFSETQ. The CDR3 spans 17 residues. The CDR3 loop is CASSLVVARPYGDEQFF. CDR3 bases: TGCGCCAGCAGCTTGGTGGTAGCGAGACCATACGGCGATGAGCAGTTCTTC.

The sample holds many counts of this clonotype. The rearrangement joins TRBV3-1 to TRBJ2-1; 10 bases agree with TRBD2. There are 16 residues in the CDR3. Germline-derived CDR1 and CDR2 are LGHDT and YNNKEL (reference sequence). V dropped 0 bases and J dropped 8; count of bases not matched to a gene: 7. The CDR3: CASSQEAGGLYYEQFF. In nucleotides, the CDR3 is TGTGCCAGCAGCCAAGAAGCGGGAGGGCTGTACTATGAGCAGTTCTTC.

This clonotype was detected once. The chain combines TRBV4-2 with TRBJ2-7; TRBD2 is a possible D gene (6 bases). The CDR3 runs 14 residues. V was pared by 4 bases and J by 2 bases, with 12 bases between. Germline CDR1 is LGHNA and CDR2 is YNFKEQ. CDR3 nucleotide sequence: TGTGCCAGCAGCCCCTACGGGGGACCCTACGAGCAGTACTTC. Amino acids: CASSPYGGPYEQYF.

This clonotype was counted ten times or more. The chain recombines TRBV20-1 with TRBJ1-5, with D possibly TRBD1 on 5 matching bases. V was pared by 6 bases and J by 3 bases, with 12 bases between. The CDR3 loop spans 13 amino acids. Germline assignment: CDR1 DFQATT and CDR2 SNEGSKA (reference sequence). DNA for the CDR3: TGCAGTGCCATGAGGGGAGCCAATCAGCCCCAGCATTTT. This codes for CSAMRGANQPQHF.

This clonotype appeared many times. The chain employs TRBV12-3 or TRBV12-4 and TRBJ1-3; D remains ambiguous. The CDR3 contains 16 residues. V lost 3 bases, J lost 4 bases, and 16 bases lay in between. CDR3 in DNA: TGTGCCAGCAGTTTGCGGGGAAGGTCGGTGGGAAACACCATATATTTT. Its protein is CASSLRGRSVGNTIYF.

In this sample, this clonotype turned up a few times. The chain is built from TRBV4-1 and TRBJ1-5, with D possibly matching TRBD1 (5 bases). With 1 base removed from V and 8 bases from J, the gap between germline ends came to 15 bases. Germline values: CDR1 MGHRA, CDR2 YSYEKL. The CDR3 totals 15 residues. CDR3 sequence reads: CASSQAKGAGKPQHF. As DNA, the CDR3 is TGCGCCAGCAGCCAAGCGAAAGGGGCGGGTAAGCCCCAGCATTTT.

This clonotype was detected many times. This rearrangement joins TRBV7-3 to TRBJ2-5; 9 bases map to TRBD2. In germline, CDR1 is SGHTA, CDR2 FQGTGA. V trimming: 5 bases; J trimming: 5 bases; junction bases outside the gene matches: 12. This CDR3 region has 16 residues. CDR3 sequence: CASSTRGAGGLETQYF. CDR3 nucleotides: TGTGCCAGCAGCACCCGCGGGGCGGGGGGGTTGGAGACCCAGTACTTC.

The chain couples TRBV2 to TRBJ2-1; the D is unclear. The CDR3 has 13 amino acids. The V end lost 3 bases, the J end lost 9 bases, and 12 bases lay between the germline ends. CDR1 is SNHLY, CDR2 FYNNEI, per germline. The CDR3 loop is CASSDVLRGEQFF. The CDR3 DNA reads as TGTGCCAGCAGTGATGTGCTCCGCGGTGAGCAGTTCTTC.